The present T cell receptor beta chain was sequenced within a study of shared clonotypes between healthy human individuals. Points from the study as a whole: Incompleteness in sorted-subset sequencing, despite large depth, was shown by rarefaction. Some clonotypes were shared by all four sorted-subset donors, while others were not shared. The non-shared ones had lower generation probabilities than the shared ones.

Nashville, Tennessee was home to all donors, who were Caucasian adults. As concerns this clone: Its target is unknown.

Repertoires were generated with immunoSEQ multiplex PCR, while TCRdb's copy carries only in-frame clones and drops some. The sample lists some 1 million clones; approximately 72% were seen once. V lost 2 bases and J 13 bases, leaving 14 bases between the germline ends. Germline values: CDR1 ENHRY, CDR2 SYGVKD. The CDR3 has 12 amino acids. This chain joins TRBV10-3 and TRBJ2-5, with TRBD1 as a possible D gene (6 bases). This clonotype originated in a young man in good health. The sequenced sample was memory CD4+ T cells sorted from blood. The subset: CD45RA-negative fraction. DNA for the CDR3: TGTGCCATCAGTGAGATCGAAGGACAGCGGTACTTC. It specifies CAISEIEGQRYF.